This T cell receptor (beta chain) is from a study of beta chain features in type 1 diabetes. A remark on this clone: Its antigen is not known.

Germline V gene sequence: CDR1 SGDLS, CDR2 YYNGEE. The trim removed 3 bases at V and 7 bases at J, leaving 13 bases unmatched. The CDR3 loop spans 17 amino acids. TCRB transcripts that were expressed got sequenced, as all of the isolated RNA had been reverse transcribed. Method: immunoSEQ multiplex PCR; TCRdb's copy keeps in-frame clones and lacks some. The sample includes hundreds of thousands of clones, 11% to 15% seen only once; the top ten take nearly 0.04%. Findings and caveats of the study: There was a moderate but significant shortening of TCRB CDR3s in all four CD4+ subsets of Type 1 diabetes patients. The question of HLA type influencing TCRB rearrangement was one that remained unresolved here.

The sequenced material came from naive CD4+ T cells from blood. The V and J genes are TRBV9 and TRBJ2-1; 10 bases line up with TRBD2. The TCR was taken from a man between 18 and 35 years old with type 1 diabetes. The CDR3 loop reads CASSGPGVAGGTNEQFF. CDR3 nucleotides: TGTGCCAGCAGCGGACCCGGGGTAGCGGGGGGAACGAATGAGCAGTTCTTC.